These T cell receptor beta chains were read from a single sample in a study of Ad26.COV2.S vaccination and SARS-CoV-2 variants. Clones were read by immunoSEQ multiplex PCR, and TCRdb kept only the in-frame ones, dropping some. The sample includes fewer than 300,000 clones, around 87% of them seen just once. Specimen: peripheral blood, collected in a trial of Ad26.COV2.S vaccine versus placebo. Source of these receptors: a person between 18 and 65 years old who received the Ad26.COV2.S COVID-19 vaccine or a placebo. CDR3s include the opening cysteine and the closing phenylalanine or tryptophan. D genes are given only for firm matches. The size entry is marked missing in some rows and otherwise reads once, few, many or a size class.

CDR3nt	CDR3aa	d_gene	abundance	v_gene	j_gene
TGTGCCTGGGGAATGTTTTCCGGGGAGCTGTTTTTT	CAWGMFSGELFF	NA	NA	TRBV30	TRBJ2-2
TGTGCCAGCAGCCCGGGACTAGCGGACAATGAGCAGTTCTTC	CASSPGLADNEQFF	TRBD2	NA	TRBV5-6	TRBJ2-1
TGTGCCATCAGTGAAATACAGGGTAGCTATGGCTACACCTTC	CAISEIQGSYGYTF	NA	NA	TRBV10-3	TRBJ1-2
TGTGCCAGCAGCTTTCATACCCGACTAGCGGGCACCCAAGAGACCCAGTACTTC	CASSFHTRLAGTQETQYF	TRBD2	once	TRBV7-9	TRBJ2-5
TGTGCCATCAGTGGTGGGGGGCCTGGCACCGGGGAGCTGTTTTTT	CAISGGGPGTGELFF	NA	NA	TRBV10-3	TRBJ2-2
TGTGCCAGCAGCCTCTTGGCGGGGAACACAGATACGCAGTATTTT	CASSLLAGNTDTQYF	NA	NA	TRBV5-5	TRBJ2-3
TGTGCCAGCAGTTACTCGACGACAGTAAGCAATCAGCCCCAGCATTTT	CASSYSTTVSNQPQHF	NA	NA	TRBV6-6	TRBJ1-5
TGTGCCAGCAGACCGGGACTAGTTGGGCCCGGCTCCTACAATGAGCAGTTCTTC	CASRPGLVGPGSYNEQFF	TRBD2	NA	TRBV28	TRBJ2-1
TGTGCCAGCACCTTGACAGGGTGGGACGAGCAGTACTTC	CASTLTGWDEQYF	TRBD1	NA	TRBV5-6	TRBJ2-7
TGTGCCAGCAGCCCGGGGGGCCGATATGGCTACACCTTC	CASSPGGRYGYTF	NA	NA	TRBV3-1/TRBV3-2	TRBJ1-2
TGCGCCAGCAGCCAACCGACGGGGACTAGCGGGCGATCCTACGAGCAGTACTTC	CASSQPTGTSGRSYEQYF	TRBD2	NA	TRBV4-1	TRBJ2-7
TGTGCCAGCAGCTCCGGGGCGAATGAGGAGTATAATTCACCCCTCCACTTT	CASSSGANEEYNSPLHF	NA	NA	TRBV28	TRBJ1-6
TGTGCCAGTAGTCCCGACAGGGACACTGAAGCTTTCTTT	CASSPDRDTEAFF	TRBD1	NA	TRBV19	TRBJ1-1
TGTGCCAGCAGCTTAGGGGTCATGCAGTACTTC	CASSLGVMQYF	NA	NA	TRBV12-3/TRBV12-4	TRBJ2-7
TGTGCCAGCAGCCCCGTCCCGGGACTAGCGAATAACAATGAGCAGTTCTTC	CASSPVPGLANNNEQFF	TRBD2	NA	TRBV5-5	TRBJ2-1
TGTGCAAGTCGCTTAGGTCGGGACAGGGAGGACTATGGCTACACCTTC	CASRLGRDREDYGYTF	NA	NA	TRBV12-2	TRBJ1-2
TGTGCCAGTAGTAAGTCGCCTGGAGTGTACAATGAGCAGTTCTTC	CASSKSPGVYNEQFF	NA	NA	TRBV19	TRBJ2-1
TGTGCCAGCAGTCCACCGCAGGGAAACTATGGCTACACCTTC	CASSPPQGNYGYTF	NA	NA	TRBV28	TRBJ1-2
TGTGCCAGCATGTTATCCGAAGGGTTTTACAATGAGCAGTTCTTC	CASMLSEGFYNEQFF	NA	NA	TRBV6-5	TRBJ2-1
TGCGCCAGCAGCCTTCAAACAGGGTCTGGAAACACCATATATTTT	CASSLQTGSGNTIYF	NA	once	TRBV4-1	TRBJ1-3
TGCGCCAGCAGCTTGGCGGCGCTGGATGGCTACACCTTC	CASSLAALDGYTF	NA	NA	TRBV5-1	TRBJ1-2
TGCAGCGTTGAAGATTACCGGGACAATGAGCAGTTCTTC	CSVEDYRDNEQFF	NA	NA	TRBV29-1	TRBJ2-1